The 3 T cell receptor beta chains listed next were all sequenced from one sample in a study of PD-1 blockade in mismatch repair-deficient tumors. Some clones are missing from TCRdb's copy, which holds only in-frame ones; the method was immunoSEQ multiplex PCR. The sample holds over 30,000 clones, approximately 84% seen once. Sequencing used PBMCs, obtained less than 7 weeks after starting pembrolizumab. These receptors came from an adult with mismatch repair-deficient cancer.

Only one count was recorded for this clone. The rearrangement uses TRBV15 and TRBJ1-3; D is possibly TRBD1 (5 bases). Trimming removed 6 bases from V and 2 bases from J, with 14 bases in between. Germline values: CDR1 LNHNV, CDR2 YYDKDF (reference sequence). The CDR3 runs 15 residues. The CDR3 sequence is CATSTAGSAGNTIYF. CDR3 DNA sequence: TGTGCCACCAGTACGGCAGGGTCGGCTGGAAACACCATATATTTT. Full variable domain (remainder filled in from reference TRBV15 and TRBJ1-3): DAMVIQNPRYQVTQFGKPVTLSCSQTLNHNVMYWYQQKSSQAPKLLFHYYDKDFNNEADTPDNFQSRRPNTSFCFLDIRSPGLGDTAMYLCATSTAGSAGNTIYFGEGSWLTVV.

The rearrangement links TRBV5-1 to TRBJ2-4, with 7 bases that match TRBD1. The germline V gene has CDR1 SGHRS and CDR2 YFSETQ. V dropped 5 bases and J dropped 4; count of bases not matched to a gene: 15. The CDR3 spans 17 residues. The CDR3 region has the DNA TGCGCCAGCAGTTCATTACCGGGACAGACCATTAAAAACATTCAGTACTTC. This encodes CASSSLPGQTIKNIQYF. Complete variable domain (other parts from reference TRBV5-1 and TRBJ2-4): KAGVTQTPRYLIKTRGQQVTLSCSPISGHRSVSWYQQTPGQGLQFLFEYFSETQRNKGNFPGRFSGRQFSNSRSEMNVSTLELGDSALYLCASSSLPGQTIKNIQYFGAGTRLSVL.

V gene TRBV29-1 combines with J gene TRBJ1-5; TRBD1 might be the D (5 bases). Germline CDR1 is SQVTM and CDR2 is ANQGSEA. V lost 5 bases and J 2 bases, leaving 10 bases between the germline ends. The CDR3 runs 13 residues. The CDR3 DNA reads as TGCAGCGTTAGTTCAGGGCGCAATCAGCCCCAGCATTTT. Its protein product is CSVSSGRNQPQHF.